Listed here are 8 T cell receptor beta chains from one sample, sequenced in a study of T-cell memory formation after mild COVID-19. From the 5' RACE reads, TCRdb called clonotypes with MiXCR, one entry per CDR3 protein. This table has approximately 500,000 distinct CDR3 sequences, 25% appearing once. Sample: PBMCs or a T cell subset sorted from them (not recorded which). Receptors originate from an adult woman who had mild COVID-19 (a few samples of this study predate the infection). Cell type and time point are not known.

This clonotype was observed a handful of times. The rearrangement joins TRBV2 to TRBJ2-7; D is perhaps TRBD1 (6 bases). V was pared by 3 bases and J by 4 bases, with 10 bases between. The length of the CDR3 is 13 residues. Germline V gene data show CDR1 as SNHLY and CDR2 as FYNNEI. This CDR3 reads CASSEGQLYEQYF. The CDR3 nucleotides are TGTGCCAGCAGTGAGGGACAACTTTACGAGCAGTACTTC. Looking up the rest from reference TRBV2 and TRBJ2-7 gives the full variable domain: EPEVTQTPSHQVTQMGQEVILRCVPISNHLYFYWYRQILGQKVEFLVSFYNNEISEKSEIFDDQFSVERPDGSNFTLKIRSTKLEDSAMYFCASSEGQLYEQYFGPGTRLTVT.

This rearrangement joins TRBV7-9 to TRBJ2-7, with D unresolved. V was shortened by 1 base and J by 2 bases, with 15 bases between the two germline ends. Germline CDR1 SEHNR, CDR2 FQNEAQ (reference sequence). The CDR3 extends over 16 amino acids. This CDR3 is CASSLDRAPGAYEQYF. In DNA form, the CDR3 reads TGTGCCAGCAGCTTAGATAGGGCCCCCGGCGCCTACGAGCAGTACTTC.

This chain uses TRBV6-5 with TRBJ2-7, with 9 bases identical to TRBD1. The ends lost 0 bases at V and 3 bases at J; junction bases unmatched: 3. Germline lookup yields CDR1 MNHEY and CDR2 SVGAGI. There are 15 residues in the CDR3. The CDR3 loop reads CASSYSGTGNYEQYF. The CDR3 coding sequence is TGTGCCAGCAGTTACTCCGGGACAGGGAACTACGAGCAGTACTTC.

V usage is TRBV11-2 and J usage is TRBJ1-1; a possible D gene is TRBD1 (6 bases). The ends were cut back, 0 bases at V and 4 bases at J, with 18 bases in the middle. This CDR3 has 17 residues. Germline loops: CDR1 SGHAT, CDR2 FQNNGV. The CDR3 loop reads CASSLDFFRGTGTEAFF. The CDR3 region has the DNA TGTGCCAGCAGCTTAGACTTCTTCAGGGGAACGGGCACTGAAGCTTTCTTT. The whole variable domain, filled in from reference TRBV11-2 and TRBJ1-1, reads EAGVAQSPRYKIIEKRQSVAFWCNPISGHATLYWYQQILGQGPKLLIQFQNNGVVDDSQLPKDRFSAERLKGVDSTLKIQPAKLEDSAVYLCASSLDFFRGTGTEAFFGQGTRLTVV.

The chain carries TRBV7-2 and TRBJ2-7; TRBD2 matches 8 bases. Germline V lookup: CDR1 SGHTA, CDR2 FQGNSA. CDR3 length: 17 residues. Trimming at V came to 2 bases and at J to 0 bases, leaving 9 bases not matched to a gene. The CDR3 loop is CASSLNGPGGPSYEQYF. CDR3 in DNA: TGTGCCAGCAGCTTAAATGGTCCGGGAGGGCCCTCCTACGAGCAGTACTTC.

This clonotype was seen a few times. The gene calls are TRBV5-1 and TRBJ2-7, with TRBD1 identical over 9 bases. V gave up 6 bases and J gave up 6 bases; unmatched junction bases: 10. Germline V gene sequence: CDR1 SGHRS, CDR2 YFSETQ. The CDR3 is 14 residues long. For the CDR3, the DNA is TGCGCCAGCACCACCACAGGGGGCGGGGGCGAGCAGTACTTC. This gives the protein CASTTTGGGGEQYF.

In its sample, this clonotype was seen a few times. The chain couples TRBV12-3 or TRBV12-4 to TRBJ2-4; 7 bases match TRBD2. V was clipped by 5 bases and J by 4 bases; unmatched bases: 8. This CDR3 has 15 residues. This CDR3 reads CASSPPGGGKNIQYF. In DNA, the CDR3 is TGTGCCAGCAGTCCCCCTGGGGGGGGAAAAAACATTCAGTACTTC.

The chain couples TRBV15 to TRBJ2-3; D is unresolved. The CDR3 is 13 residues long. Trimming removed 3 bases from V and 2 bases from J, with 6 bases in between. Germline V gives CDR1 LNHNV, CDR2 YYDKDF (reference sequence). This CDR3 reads CATSRDHTDTQYF. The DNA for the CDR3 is TGTGCCACCAGCAGGGACCACACAGATACGCAGTATTTT.